This TCR beta chain appears in the sequencing data of a study of cytomegalovirus exposure and HLA in healthy donors. The PCR had 60 Vbeta and 13 Jbeta primers. TCRdb keeps only in-frame clones here, not all; method: immunoSEQ multiplex PCR. The table has around 150,000 clones, 80% seen once. Germline values: CDR1 SEHNR, CDR2 FQNEAQ (reference sequence). CDR3 length: 15 residues. On this clone: One end of the junction is discordant with germline, which a read error may explain.

The sequenced sample was PBMCs. The chain joins TRBV7-9 to TRBJ2-5, with 12 bases lining up with TRBD2. This TCR came from a man aged 25-40 years in good health and CMV-seronegative. The CDR3 here is CSSSPLAGGMETQYF. CDR3 DNA: TGTTCCAGCAGCCCTCTAGCGGGAGGGATGGAGACCCAGTACTTC.